The 16 T cell receptor beta chains below were found in one sample sequenced in a study of T cell repertoires in cytomegalovirus infection. Their antigens are not known. TCRdb re-called the reads through MiXCR, storing one row per CDR3 protein. The repertoire holds 900,000 to 950,000 distinct CDR3 sequences, with roughly a third as singletons. The sequenced sample was cultured CD8+ T cells from PBMCs, obtained from culture after CMV antigen stimulation. These receptors were collected from a human donor in good health (CMV status not recorded). Some clones in this sample may be carry-over from other donors' samples.

This clonotype was picked up many times. The J gene is TRBJ2-3, the V gene TRBV7-2; D might be TRBD2 (6 bases). The germline CDR1 and CDR2 sequences are SGHTA and FQGNSA. CDR3 length: 16 amino acids. The V gene lost 5 bases and the J gene lost 1 base, with 16 bases spanning the gap. The CDR3 coding sequence is TGTGCCAGCAGCACTAGGCCCTCGGGGGGCACAGATACGCAGTATTTT. It translates to CASSTRPSGGTDTQYF.

V usage is TRBV10-3 and J usage is TRBJ2-1; D is unresolved. CDR1 ENHRY and CDR2 SYGVKD come from the germline V gene. V dropped 0 bases and J dropped 6 bases, with 9 bases sitting between them. The CDR3 runs 14 residues. The CDR3 protein is CAISESSRVNEQFF. The CDR3 nucleotides are TGTGCCATCAGTGAGTCGAGTCGGGTCAATGAGCAGTTCTTC.

The chain carries TRBV4-1 and TRBJ2-5, with D possibly being TRBD1 (7 bases). CDR3 length equals 15 residues. Trimming cost V 1 base and J 2 bases, with 11 bases left between them. Germline CDR1 is MGHRA and CDR2 is YSYEKL. This CDR3 reads CASSQGGTAQETQYF. CDR3 DNA sequence: TGCGCCAGCAGCCAAGGCGGGACAGCACAAGAGACCCAGTACTTC.

There are a few counts of this clonotype. The chain recombines TRBV7-9 with TRBJ2-3; D gene ambiguous. V gave up 2 bases and J gave up 1 base, with 10 bases separating them. The CDR3 is 15 amino acids. Germline V lookup: CDR1 SEHNR, CDR2 FQNEAQ (reference sequence). The CDR3 here is CASSLRPFGTDTQYF. The CDR3 DNA sequence: TGTGCCAGCAGCTTAAGACCCTTCGGCACAGATACGCAGTATTTT. The full variable domain, with the rest looked up from reference TRBV7-9 and TRBJ2-3, is DTGVSQNPRHKITKRGQNVTFRCDPISEHNRLYWYRQTLGQGPEFLTYFQNEAQLEKSRLLSDRFSAERPKGSFSTLEIQRTEQGDSAMYLCASSLRPFGTDTQYFGPGTRLTVL.

This clonotype turned up a few times. V usage is TRBV5-8 and J usage is TRBJ2-3; D not certain. The germline V gene encodes CDR1 SGHTS and CDR2 YDEGEE. This CDR3 has 15 residues. Trimming left V 6 bases short and J 4 bases short, with 18 bases between. Here the CDR3 reads CASMLPGFAADTQYF. The DNA of the CDR3 is TGTGCCAGCATGTTGCCCGGGTTCGCGGCAGATACGCAGTATTTT.

This clonotype was picked up a small number of times. The V call is TRBV6-6, the J call TRBJ2-7, with D perhaps assigned TRBD1 or TRBD2 (5 bases each). The CDR3 is 14 residues long. The ends were cut back, 4 bases at V and 7 bases at J, with 17 bases in the middle. Per germline, CDR1 MNHNY and CDR2 SVGAGI (reference sequence). In DNA form, the CDR3 reads TGTGCCAGCAGTTTAACCGGGACCCTCGAAGAGCAGTACTTC. Translated: CASSLTGTLEEQYF.

The CDR3 bases are TGTGCCAGCAGCGCCCACAGTTCTAACACTGAAGCTTTCTTT. Protein: CASSAHSSNTEAFF. The V and J genes are TRBV11-1 and TRBJ1-1; D gene unclear. This CDR3 region has 14 residues. Germline V lookup: CDR1 SGHAT, CDR2 FQDESV (reference sequence). V was cut by 5 bases and J by 2 bases, with 12 bases left in between. The whole variable domain, filled in from reference TRBV11-1 and TRBJ1-1, reads EAEVAQSPRYKITEKSQAVAFWCDPISGHATLYWYRQILGQGPELLVQFQDESVVDDSQLPKDRFSAERLKGVDSTLKIQPAELGDSAMYLCASSAHSSNTEAFFGQGTRLTVV.

In this sample, this clonotype turned up many times. The chain is built from TRBV4-1 and TRBJ2-1, with TRBD2 identical over 9 bases. CDR1 and CDR2 (germline): MGHRA, YSYEKL. CDR3 size: 15 residues. Trimming cost V 0 bases and J 3 bases; bases outside gene matches: 0. The CDR3 here is CASSQEAGGYNEQFF. DNA for the CDR3: TGCGCCAGCAGCCAAGAAGCGGGGGGCTACAATGAGCAGTTCTTC.

The chain uses TRBV7-9 and TRBJ1-2; no firm D call. The V end was cut by 7 bases, the J end by 5 bases, with 20 bases between. This CDR3 spans 15 amino acids. CDR1 SEHNR and CDR2 FQNEAQ come from the germline V gene (reference sequence). CDR3 sequence reads: CASTPGLRKVYGYTF. In nucleotides, the CDR3 is TGTGCCAGCACCCCTGGATTGCGAAAGGTATATGGCTACACCTTC.

This chain joins TRBV29-1 and TRBJ2-1; D is possibly TRBD2 (6 bases). The V end was cut by 3 bases, the J end by 6 bases, with 12 bases between. Germline values: CDR1 SQVTM, CDR2 ANQGSEA. The length of the CDR3 is 13 residues. CDR3 in DNA: TGCAGCGTTGAGGGGGGTCTCGGCAATGAGCAGTTCTTC. Amino acid sequence: CSVEGGLGNEQFF.

This sequence joins TRBV6-5 and TRBJ2-7; D call uncertain. Germline loops: CDR1 MNHEY, CDR2 SVGAGI. This CDR3 region has 12 residues. V lost 3 bases to trimming and J lost 5 bases, with 8 bases between them. The CDR3 is CASSYIGDEQYF. DNA of the CDR3: TGTGCCAGCAGTTATATCGGAGACGAGCAGTACTTC.

This clonotype has just a few counts. The chain is built from TRBV12-3 or TRBV12-4 and TRBJ1-2; D is unresolved. The CDR3 has 14 residues. The ends were cut back, 9 bases at V and 3 bases at J, with 17 bases in the middle. The CDR3 DNA is TGTGCCAGTTTCGGTAGGACTTTAGACTATGGCTACACCTTC. This gives the protein CASFGRTLDYGYTF.

The V gene is TRBV18, the J gene TRBJ2-4; 9 positions agree with TRBD1. The junction had 3 bases not matched to a gene; V was cut back by 3 bases and J by 0 bases. This CDR3 is built from 16 residues. CDR1 is KGHSH, CDR2 LQKENI, per germline. In DNA, the CDR3 is TGTGCCAGCTCACCTGAACAGGGGGCAGCCAAAAACATTCAGTACTTC. Protein sequence: CASSPEQGAAKNIQYF.

V gene TRBV7-8 combines with J gene TRBJ1-1, with D perhaps TRBD1 (5 bases). V gave up 4 bases and J gave up 6 bases, with 6 bases separating them. Looked up from germline, CDR1 is SGHVS and CDR2 is FQNEAQ. CDR3 size: 11 residues. CDR3 nucleotides: TGTGCCAGCAGCTCACAGGCTGAAGCTTTCTTT. Protein sequence: CASSSQAEAFF. Filled out from reference TRBV7-8 and TRBJ1-1, the complete variable domain reads GAGVSQSPRYKVAKRGQDVALRCDPISGHVSLFWYQQALGQGPEFLTYFQNEAQLDKSGLPSDRFFAERPEGSVSTLKIQRTQQEDSAVYLCASSSQAEAFFGQGTRLTVV.

The V and J genes are TRBV19 and TRBJ1-1; D is undetermined. CDR1 is LNHDA, CDR2 SQIVND, per germline (reference sequence). V lost 10 bases to trimming and J lost 1 base, with 13 bases between them. The CDR3 is 13 amino acids. The CDR3: CAIAEDENTEAFF. In DNA form, the CDR3 reads TGTGCCATAGCAGAGGACGAGAACACTGAAGCTTTCTTT.

V gene TRBV7-6 combines with J gene TRBJ2-2; TRBD2 might be the D (6 bases). Trimming took 5 bases from V and 0 from J, leaving 13 bases between them. The CDR3 is made up of 16 amino acids. Germline CDR1 SGHVS, CDR2 FNYEAQ. CDR3: CASSPSEGPNTGELFF. The DNA of the CDR3 is TGTGCCAGCAGCCCTAGCGAGGGTCCGAACACCGGGGAGCTGTTTTTT.